The 3 T cell receptor beta chains in this list originate from one sample, sequenced in a study of identical twins. TCRdb ran MiXCR on the 5' RACE reads and lists one entry per CDR3 protein. The sample has around 480,000 distinct CDR3 sequences, around an eighth seen once; the top ten hold approximately 0.98%. These same records also appear under a second study, on yellow fever vaccine responses in identical twins.

Sequencing input: CD4+ T cells sorted from blood. These receptors all come from a young woman in good health.

This clonotype was seen a handful of times. The chain couples TRBV9 to TRBJ2-2; D remains unclear. Looked up from germline, CDR1 is SGDLS and CDR2 is YYNGEE. The CDR3 covers 16 residues. Trimming pared 4 bases from V and 7 bases from J, leaving 20 bases between. The CDR3 nucleotides are TGTGCCAGCAGCCACACCCAACTCCCGATGGGCGGGGAGCTGTTTTTT. Translation gives CASSHTQLPMGGELFF.

A few counts support this clonotype. The chain uses TRBV12-3 or TRBV12-4 and TRBJ2-3, with 14 bases matching TRBD2. V trimming: 3 bases; J trimming: 0 bases; junction bases outside the gene matches: 2. The CDR3 totals 17 residues. CDR3 in DNA: TGTGCCAGCAGTTTGGGACTAGCGGGGGCTAGCACAGATACGCAGTATTTT. This translates into CASSLGLAGASTDTQYF.

This clonotype was recorded many times. The rearrangement joins TRBV12-3 or TRBV12-4 to TRBJ2-1; D gene uncertain. V lost 6 bases and J 5 bases, leaving 5 bases between the germline ends. CDR3 length: 11 residues. This CDR3 is CASSKNNEQFF. The CDR3 coding sequence is TGTGCCAGCAGCAAAAACAATGAGCAGTTCTTC.